This T cell receptor (beta chain) was captured by sequencing in a study of CD4 T cells in relation to SARS-CoV-2 and coronaviruses. Germline-derived CDR1 and CDR2 are ENHRY and SYGVKD. The CDR3 runs to 15 residues. Trimming removed 2 bases from V and 7 bases from J, with 18 bases in between. Method: immunoSEQ multiplex PCR; TCRdb's copy keeps in-frame clones and lacks some. The data show tens of thousands of clones, 92% seen once. The TCR sequence derives from an adult with COVID-19. The genes are TRBV10-3 and TRBJ2-7; either TRBD1 or TRBD2 may supply D (5 bases each). Source material: naive CD4+ T cells from PBMCs. Indicated subset: naive CD4+ T cells isolated by negative enrichment. In nucleotides, the CDR3 is TGTGCCATCAGTGAGCGCTCCGGGGCCCGAAGGGAGCAGTACTTC. Amino acids: CAISERSGARREQYF.